The text below deals with one T cell receptor beta chain. V lost 0 bases to trimming and J lost 6 bases; unmatched junction nucleotides: 8. This CDR3 region has 16 residues. Germline V gene data show CDR1 as MNHNS and CDR2 as SASEGT. TCRdb's table, derived via immunoSEQ multiplex PCR, lists solely in-frame clones and lacks some. Counted here are roughly 120,000 clones, around 94% occurring once; the ten biggest clones make up 0.02% to 0.03%. This entry is derived from a study of human thymus T cells. During corrective heart surgery, resections were taken, and the thymus tissue came from them. Sequencing was done on a sample of thymus tissue. This TCR was recovered from a boy under two years old with a congenital heart defect but otherwise immunologically healthy. The chain employs TRBV6-1 and TRBJ1-1; 9 bases align to TRBD1. The CDR3 DNA is TGTGCCAGCAGTGAAGCGCTTGGGACAGGGTCCGCTGAAGCTTTCTTT. This encodes CASSEALGTGSAEAFF.